The 30 T cell receptor beta chains given below trace back to one sample, sequenced in a study of blood T cell repertoires in COVID-19 (dated by TCRdb to 2018 to 2020). Library creation used the immunoSEQ multiplex PCR assay. TCRdb's version of the immuneACCESS table is confined to in-frame rearrangements and falls short of the full clone set. An unresolved V gene accounts for under half of the shortfall where checked; the remainder is of unknown origin. This sample holds 290,000 or so clones; approximately 85% were observed only once. The ten largest clones take up 5% to 6.5% of the sample. The sample consisted of peripheral blood. The receptors originated from a man over 45 with active or convalescent COVID-19.

The chain has TRBV3-1 (or the pseudogene TRBV3-2) and TRBJ1-3; TRBD1 matches at 7 bases. Germline CDR1 and CDR2: LGHDT and YNNKEL (reference sequence). Trimming at V came to 4 bases and at J to 0 bases, leaving 6 bases not matched to a gene. CDR3 length equals 16 residues. The DNA for the CDR3 is TGTGCCAGCAGCCCAAACGACAGGGCCTCTGGAAACACCATATATTTT. Amino acid sequence: CASSPNDRASGNTIYF.

V gene TRBV5-4 combines with J gene TRBJ1-1; a weak D match, TRBD1 (6 bases). Trimming removed 3 bases at V and 5 bases at J, with 17 bases between. CDR1 is SGHNT, CDR2 YYREEE, per germline (reference sequence). This CDR3 is built from 15 residues. The CDR3 loop is CASSSRQVGGTEAFF. CDR3 sequence (DNA): TGTGCCAGCAGCTCGCGACAGGTGGGAGGGACTGAAGCTTTCTTT.

In this sample, this clone turned up once. This CDR3 reads CASVSGTSPYNEQFF. For the CDR3, the DNA is TGTGCCAGCGTCTCCGGGACTAGCCCTTACAATGAGCAGTTCTTC. J is TRBJ2-1 and V is TRBV28; 9 bases map to TRBD2. The CDR3 loop spans 15 amino acids. Germline trimming cut 8 bases from V and 4 bases from J; bases unmatched to any gene: 9. Per the germline V gene, CDR1 is MDHEN and CDR2 is SYDVKM.

The rearrangement links TRBV5-6 to TRBJ1-5; tentative D call: TRBD1 (5 bases). Trimming cost V 3 bases and J 9 bases, with 13 bases left between them. Per the germline V gene, CDR1 is SGHDT and CDR2 is YYEEEE. The CDR3 runs 13 residues. This CDR3 reads CASSYSQGGPQHF. CDR3 sequence (DNA): TGTGCCAGCAGCTATTCCCAGGGAGGGCCCCAGCATTTT.

Notes on this clone: The same CDR3 can be traced to other DNA sequences in this sample. The rearrangement links TRBV28 to TRBJ2-1; 8 bases match TRBD2. The CDR3 consists of 15 residues. Germline V CDR1 and CDR2: MDHEN, SYDVKM. Losses at the gene ends were 5 bases for V and 7 bases for J; bases not matched to a gene: 10. The CDR3 spells CASSLKGLAANEQFF. In nucleotides, the CDR3 is TGTGCCAGCAGTCTTAAAGGACTAGCCGCGAATGAGCAGTTCTTC.

J is TRBJ1-5 and V is TRBV7-2; weak D call: TRBD1 (5 bases). This CDR3 is built from 15 residues. CDR1 is SGHTA and CDR2 is FQGNSA in the germline V gene. V was clipped by 1 base and J by 5 bases, with 12 bases between them. The CDR3 spells CASSLEARADQPQHF. The CDR3 bases are TGTGCCAGCAGCTTAGAAGCCAGGGCAGATCAGCCCCAGCATTTT.

V is TRBV7-9 and J is TRBJ1-4; D remains unclear. The CDR3 is 14 residues long. The germline CDR1 and CDR2 sequences are SEHNR and FQNEAQ (reference sequence). Trimming took 8 bases from V and 5 from J, leaving 15 bases between them. CDR3 DNA sequence: TGTGCCAGCCGCCCTAGTGCGGGAAATGAAAAACTGTTTTTT. This translates into CASRPSAGNEKLFF.

The chain uses TRBV9 and TRBJ2-7; 7 nucleotides agree with TRBD1. Germline trimming cut 0 bases from V and 4 bases from J; bases unmatched to any gene: 7. CDR3 length: 15 amino acids. Germline loops: CDR1 SGDLS, CDR2 YYNGEE. The CDR3: CASSVAPGTEYEQYF. In DNA, the CDR3 is TGTGCCAGCAGCGTAGCGCCCGGGACAGAGTACGAGCAGTACTTC.

The J gene is TRBJ1-1, the V gene TRBV4-1; D ambiguous. The germline V and J ends were trimmed by 0 bases and 0 bases, with 11 bases remaining between them. The length of the CDR3 is 16 residues. In germline, CDR1 is MGHRA, CDR2 YSYEKL. In DNA form, the CDR3 reads TGCGCCAGCAGCCAAGATACTCAAATTCTGAACACTGAAGCTTTCTTT. This codes for CASSQDTQILNTEAFF.

Only a few counts were recorded for this clone. This chain joins TRBV5-1 and TRBJ2-7; 8 positions agree with TRBD2. With V trimmed by 0 bases and J by 3 bases, 23 bases remained unmatched. This CDR3 contains 21 residues. The germline V gene encodes CDR1 SGHRS and CDR2 YFSETQ. DNA of the CDR3: TGCGCCAGCAGCTTGGGGTTCCGACTAGCGTCGACCCTAAAGCGAGACTACGAGCAGTACTTC. Its translation is CASSLGFRLASTLKRDYEQYF.

This rearrangement joins TRBV7-9 to TRBJ2-2, with a weak D call TRBD1 (6 bases). V was trimmed by 7 bases and J by 5 bases, leaving 14 bases between them. The V gene's germline CDR1 is SEHNR and CDR2 FQNEAQ (reference sequence). This CDR3 has 14 amino acids. The CDR3 bases are TGTGCCAGCACCCTCCAGGGGCGGACCGGGGAGCTGTTTTTT. Translation gives CASTLQGRTGELFF.

This clone was observed a handful of times. The chain has TRBV7-2 and TRBJ2-1, with D tentatively TRBD1 (6 bases). The CDR3 totals 15 residues. V was trimmed by 1 base and J by 8 bases, leaving 15 bases between them. CDR1 is SGHTA and CDR2 is FQGNSA in the germline V gene. The CDR3 coding sequence is TGTGCCAGCAGCTTAGTGACAGGCCAAAGGGATGAGCAGTTCTTC. Translating it yields CASSLVTGQRDEQFF.

This chain's CDR3 is CASSLLTGMNTEAFF. Here the CDR3 DNA reads TGTGCCAGCAGCTTACTCACAGGGATGAACACTGAAGCTTTCTTT. This sequence joins TRBV5-5 and TRBJ1-1; tentative D call: TRBD1 (6 bases). V was pared by 2 bases and J by 0 bases, with 11 bases between. CDR1 and CDR2 from the germline V gene are SGHKS and YYEKEE (reference sequence). This CDR3 region has 15 residues.

The chain has TRBV2 and TRBJ2-1; D might be TRBD2 (5 bases). CDR3 length: 12 residues. Germline lookup yields CDR1 SNHLY and CDR2 FYNNEI. Trimming took 5 bases from V and 4 from J, leaving 6 bases between them. The CDR3 loop reads CASSRGYNEQFF. As DNA, the CDR3 is TGTGCCAGCAGTCGGGGTTACAATGAGCAGTTCTTC.

V usage is TRBV19 and J usage is TRBJ2-1; 8 nucleotides line up with TRBD1. The junction had 8 bases not matched to a gene; V was cut back by 5 bases and J by 2 bases. The CDR3 covers 16 residues. In germline, CDR1 is LNHDA, CDR2 SQIVND (reference sequence). The CDR3 protein is CASSAPGQVTYNEQFF. For the CDR3, the DNA is TGTGCCAGTAGTGCCCCGGGACAGGTGACCTACAATGAGCAGTTCTTC. Drawing the rest from reference TRBV19 and TRBJ2-1, the complete variable domain is DGGITQSPKYLFRKEGQNVTLSCEQNLNHDAMYWYRQDPGQGLRLIYYSQIVNDFQKGDIAEGYSVSREKKESFPLTVTSAQKNPTAFYLCASSAPGQVTYNEQFFGPGTRLTVL.

This clone was observed a handful of times. The V call is TRBV27, the J call TRBJ2-2; D is possibly TRBD1 (6 bases). The CDR3 sequence is 14 residues long. Germline V gene sequence: CDR1 MNHEY, CDR2 SMNVEV (reference sequence). Deletions cut 7 bases from V and 3 bases from J, with 12 bases between. The CDR3 region has the DNA TGTGCCAGCATCCGGGCAGGGGACACCGGGGAGCTGTTTTTT. Translation: CASIRAGDTGELFF.

J is TRBJ2-6 and V is TRBV6-2 or TRBV6-3, with D perhaps TRBD1 (6 bases). Germline V gene sequence: CDR1 MNHEY, CDR2 SVGEGT. The V end lost 5 bases, the J end lost 1 base, and 12 bases lay between the germline ends. The CDR3 totals 16 residues. CDR3 sequence: CASSQGLFSGANVLTF. DNA for the CDR3: TGTGCCAGCAGTCAGGGGCTATTTTCTGGGGCCAACGTCCTGACTTTC.

The J gene is TRBJ1-2, the V gene TRBV27; 7 positions match TRBD1. The CDR3 spans 16 residues. Looked up from germline, CDR1 is MNHEY and CDR2 is SMNVEV (reference sequence). After removal of 5 bases from V and 2 bases from J, the junction contained 11 bases not matched to a gene. The CDR3 DNA reads TGTGCCAGCAGTCCTTACCGGTTGACAGGGAACTATGGCTACACCTTC. Translated: CASSPYRLTGNYGYTF.

This clone has just one count. The chain carries TRBV11-2 and TRBJ2-1; a possible D gene is TRBD1 (5 bases). CDR3 length: 13 residues. The V end lost 1 base, the J end lost 8 bases, and 9 bases lay between the germline ends. Germline V gives CDR1 SGHAT, CDR2 FQNNGV. CDR3 region: CASSLGRVDEQFF. The CDR3 DNA sequence: TGTGCCAGCAGCTTAGGCAGGGTGGATGAGCAGTTCTTC.

This chain links TRBV29-1 with TRBJ2-1, with 11 positions matching TRBD2. Germline CDR1 reads SQVTM; CDR2 reads ANQGSEA. CDR3 length: 14 amino acids. With 8 bases clipped from V and 3 bases from J, the junction kept 6 bases outside the gene matches. The CDR3 is CSILAGGLYNEQFF. CDR3 bases: TGCAGCATATTAGCGGGAGGGCTCTACAATGAGCAGTTCTTC.

The rearrangement links TRBV28 to TRBJ1-1; 7 positions match TRBD1. Germline V CDR1 and CDR2: MDHEN, SYDVKM. This CDR3 comprises 15 residues. The J segment lost 6 bases and the V segment lost 5 bases, leaving 12 bases of the junction unmatched. CDR3 region: CASSPGDSELPEAFF. In DNA form, the CDR3 reads TGTGCCAGCAGTCCGGGGGACAGCGAGCTCCCTGAAGCTTTCTTT.

The chain combines TRBV19 with TRBJ2-3; 7 bases map to TRBD1. The CDR3 has 15 residues. V lost 5 bases and J lost 2; bases outside the gene matches: 7. CDR1 and CDR2 from the germline V gene are LNHDA and SQIVND (reference sequence). CDR3 loop: CASSSTGTVTDTQYF. The CDR3 coding sequence is TGTGCCAGTAGTTCGACCGGGACAGTCACAGATACGCAGTATTTT.

The rearrangement links TRBV7-9 to TRBJ2-1; perhaps TRBD1 as D (6 bases). CDR1 and CDR2 (germline): SEHNR, FQNEAQ (reference sequence). Deletions cut 5 bases from V and 9 bases from J, with 14 bases between. This CDR3 comprises 13 residues. The CDR3 reads CASSRTALGEQFF. In nucleotides, the CDR3 is TGTGCCAGCAGCCGGACAGCATTGGGTGAGCAGTTCTTC.

The CDR3 spells CASSRRRVPGLALLPETQYF. The DNA of the CDR3 is TGTGCCAGCAGCCGCAGACGAGTTCCGGGACTAGCCCTTCTTCCGGAGACCCAGTACTTC. V gene TRBV28 combines with J gene TRBJ2-5; 9 bases match TRBD2. The germline V gene has CDR1 MDHEN and CDR2 SYDVKM. J was trimmed by 5 bases and V by 6 bases; bases with no gene match: 25. The CDR3 runs to 20 residues.

The gene calls are TRBV5-1 and TRBJ2-7, with TRBD2 as a possible D gene (6 bases). CDR1 is SGHRS, CDR2 YFSETQ, per germline. The V end was cut by 4 bases, the J end by 4 bases, with 12 bases between. The CDR3 sequence is 13 residues long. CDR3 DNA: TGCGCCAGCAGCGGGCCGGGACTTTACGAGCAGTACTTC. It codes for CASSGPGLYEQYF.

The chain is built from TRBV5-1 and TRBJ2-3, with D perhaps TRBD1 (5 bases). CDR1 SGHRS and CDR2 YFSETQ come from the germline V gene. The V and J ends lost 2 bases and 3 bases respectively, with 16 bases between them. The length of the CDR3 is 16 residues. CDR3 sequence (DNA): TGCGCCAGCAGCTTCGTAACAGGCGGTAGGACAGATACGCAGTATTTT. Residues: CASSFVTGGRTDTQYF.

The genes are TRBV19 and TRBJ2-1, with TRBD2 matching over 9 bases. The length of the CDR3 is 18 residues. Looked up from germline, CDR1 is LNHDA and CDR2 is SQIVND (reference sequence). V was pared by 3 bases and J by 4 bases, with 13 bases of the junction left unmatched. This CDR3 reads CASSIRAMTSGLYNEQFF. The CDR3 DNA follows: TGTGCCAGTAGTATTAGAGCTATGACTAGCGGATTATACAATGAGCAGTTCTTC.

The chain is built from TRBV5-1 and TRBJ2-1; 13 nucleotides agree with TRBD2. The CDR3 sequence is 17 residues long. Looked up from germline, CDR1 is SGHRS and CDR2 is YFSETQ. The junction had 7 bases not matched to a gene; V was cut back by 2 bases and J by 5 bases. The CDR3 DNA reads TGCGCCAGCAGCTTCACGCCGGGACTAGCGGGAAACAATGAGCAGTTCTTC. This gives the protein CASSFTPGLAGNNEQFF. Together with reference TRBV5-1 and TRBJ2-1, the CDR3 gives the full variable domain: KAGVTQTPRYLIKTRGQQVTLSCSPISGHRSVSWYQQTPGQGLQFLFEYFSETQRNKGNFPGRFSGRQFSNSRSEMNVSTLELGDSALYLCASSFTPGLAGNNEQFFGPGTRLTVL.

This sequence joins TRBV19 and TRBJ1-5; 7 bases line up with TRBD1. Germline V gene data show CDR1 as LNHDA and CDR2 as SQIVND (reference sequence). V trimming: 2 bases; J trimming: 1 base; junction bases outside the gene matches: 5. This CDR3 has 16 residues. DNA for the CDR3: TGTGCCAGTAGTATATATGGGACAGCGAGCAATCAGCCCCAGCATTTT. Amino acids: CASSIYGTASNQPQHF.

The chain combines TRBV7-9 with TRBJ2-3, with a weak D call TRBD2 (5 bases). From germline, CDR1 is SEHNR and CDR2 FQNEAQ (reference sequence). This CDR3 region has 15 residues. V was pared by 0 bases and J by 4 bases, with 11 bases between. Written as DNA, the CDR3 is TGTGCCAGCAGCTTAGCGGCGGGTTACGCAGATACGCAGTATTTT. The encoded protein is CASSLAAGYADTQYF.